A single sample gave rise to the 14 T cell receptor beta chains below, sequenced in a study of T cell changes during pregnancy in multiple sclerosis. The table came from immunoSEQ multiplex PCR; TCRdb's copy has only in-frame clones and leaves some out. Of tens of thousands of clones in the sample, around 92% were seen once. The sequencing here drew on peripheral blood, taken before pregnancy. The source of these receptors is a female donor with multiple sclerosis, enrolled in a pregnancy study.

The rearrangement joins TRBV27 to TRBJ1-4; 8 nucleotides line up with TRBD1. The trim removed 6 bases at V and 5 bases at J, leaving 2 bases unmatched. The CDR3 runs 13 residues. Germline lookup yields CDR1 MNHEY and CDR2 SMNVEV (reference sequence). CDR3 amino acids: CASRRTGNEKLFF. CDR3 nucleotides: TGTGCCAGCAGACGGACAGGGAATGAAAAACTGTTTTTT. The variable domain in full, with the rest retrieved from reference TRBV27 and TRBJ1-4, is EAQVTQNPRYLITVTGKKLTVTCSQNMNHEYMSWYRQDPGLGLRQIYYSMNVEVTDKGDVPEGYKVSRKEKRNFPLILESPSPNQTSLYFCASRRTGNEKLFFGSGTQLSVL.

The chain employs TRBV19 and TRBJ2-7, with TRBD1 as a possible D gene (6 bases). The CDR3 contains 15 residues. Looked up from germline, CDR1 is LNHDA and CDR2 is SQIVND (reference sequence). The germline V and J ends were trimmed by 4 bases and 7 bases, with 20 bases remaining between them. In DNA, the CDR3 is TGTGCCAGTAGTACGAATGTGCTACAGGGCGGAGAGCAGTACTTC. Amino acid sequence: CASSTNVLQGGEQYF.

This chain joins TRBV6-4 and TRBJ1-1; D perhaps matches TRBD1 (5 bases). Germline CDR1 reads MRHNA; CDR2 reads SNTAGT. This CDR3 contains 16 residues. V lost 2 bases and J lost 2, with 15 bases in between. The CDR3 spells CASSDPAVQGNTEAFF. The CDR3 coding sequence is TGTGCCAGCAGTGACCCCGCGGTTCAGGGAAACACTGAAGCTTTCTTT.

Worth noting for this clone: Its ends do not fully match the called genes, so a read error is possible. For the CDR3, the DNA is TGTGCCAGCAGCTTTTTGGCCCCAGGGGGAACTAGTGAAAAACTGTTTTTT. Encoded protein: CASSFLAPGGTSEKLFF. The rearrangement links TRBV7-9 to TRBJ1-4, with TRBD1 matching over 7 bases. CDR1 and CDR2 from the germline V gene are SEHNR and FQNEAQ (reference sequence). This CDR3 contains 17 residues.

This sequence joins TRBV19 and TRBJ1-6; D unclear. The CDR3 extends over 15 amino acids. The germline V gene encodes CDR1 LNHDA and CDR2 SQIVND (reference sequence). V was trimmed by 6 bases and J by 6 bases, leaving 15 bases between them. The CDR3 loop is CASSTGLVSNSPLHF. In DNA, the CDR3 is TGTGCCAGTAGCACCGGACTAGTGAGTAATTCACCCCTCCACTTT. The whole variable domain, remainder taken from reference TRBV19 and TRBJ1-6, is DGGITQSPKYLFRKEGQNVTLSCEQNLNHDAMYWYRQDPGQGLRLIYYSQIVNDFQKGDIAEGYSVSREKKESFPLTVTSAQKNPTAFYLCASSTGLVSNSPLHFGNGTRLTVT.

DNA of the CDR3: TGTGCCAGCAGGCCACAGGAAAAGAGCAATCAGCCCCAGCATTTT. The encoded protein is CASRPQEKSNQPQHF. V is TRBV6-5 and J is TRBJ1-5; TRBD1 is a possible D gene (5 bases). Germline CDR1 is MNHEY and CDR2 is SVGAGI. The V gene lost 6 bases and the J gene lost 1 base, with 13 bases spanning the gap. The length of the CDR3 is 15 residues.

The chain employs TRBV6-1 and TRBJ1-4; possibly TRBD1 for D (6 bases). Germline V gives CDR1 MNHNS, CDR2 SASEGT. The V end lost 2 bases, the J end lost 7 bases, and 14 bases lay between the germline ends. The CDR3 runs to 15 residues. The CDR3 is CASSENGRGSEKLFF. Here the CDR3 DNA reads TGTGCCAGCAGTGAAAATGGCAGGGGAAGTGAAAAACTGTTTTTT.

The chain carries TRBV15 and TRBJ2-7; 9 bases fit TRBD1. CDR3 length: 19 residues. V gave up 0 bases and J gave up 0 bases; unmatched junction bases: 12. Germline CDR1 and CDR2: LNHNV and YYDKDF (reference sequence). The CDR3 DNA is TGTGCCACCAGCAGAGATTTTGGGACAGGGATTTCGAGCTCCTACGAGCAGTACTTC. Residues: CATSRDFGTGISSSYEQYF.

This chain links TRBV6-1 with TRBJ1-1; D uncertain. The CDR3 extends over 14 amino acids. Trimming left V 4 bases short and J 11 bases short, with 20 bases between. The germline V gene has CDR1 MNHNS and CDR2 SASEGT. CDR3 coding DNA: TGTGCCAGCAGTGCCTCGGCAGGCACTTACGAGGCTTTCTTT. The encoded protein is CASSASAGTYEAFF.

The DNA of the CDR3 is TGTGCCAGCAGCACCCCACGTGGGGGGGGTGAGGGGTACACTGAAGCTTTCTTT. Its translation: CASSTPRGGGEGYTEAFF. The chain joins TRBV9 to TRBJ1-1; possible D gene TRBD1, 5 bases. CDR3 size: 18 residues. The V gene's germline CDR1 is SGDLS and CDR2 YYNGEE. Trimming removed 4 bases at V and 3 bases at J, with 25 bases between. Variable domain in full (rest from reference TRBV9 and TRBJ1-1): DSGVTQTPKHLITATGQRVTLRCSPRSGDLSVYWYQQSLDQGLQFLIQYYNGEERAKGNILERFSAQQFPDLHSELNLSSLELGDSALYFCASSTPRGGGEGYTEAFFGQGTRLTVV.

This clone was seen a single time. V gene TRBV7-8 combines with J gene TRBJ2-3, with 13 bases that match TRBD2. Germline V CDR1 and CDR2: SGHVS, FQNEAQ. The CDR3 sequence is 17 residues long. V shed 5 bases, J shed 1 base, and the junction held 6 bases outside the gene matches. The CDR3 loop reads CASSIYGTSGGTDTQYF. CDR3 in DNA: TGTGCCAGCAGCATATACGGGACTAGCGGGGGCACAGATACGCAGTATTTT. Using reference TRBV7-8 and TRBJ2-3 for the parts outside the CDR3, the full variable domain is GAGVSQSPRYKVAKRGQDVALRCDPISGHVSLFWYQQALGQGPEFLTYFQNEAQLDKSGLPSDRFFAERPEGSVSTLKIQRTQQEDSAVYLCASSIYGTSGGTDTQYFGPGTRLTVL.

V is TRBV5-1 and J is TRBJ1-1; tentatively, D is TRBD1 (6 bases). The V gene lost 3 bases and the J gene lost 3 bases, with 12 bases spanning the gap. CDR1 is SGHRS, CDR2 YFSETQ, per germline. This CDR3 comprises 14 residues. The CDR3 DNA is TGCGCCAGCAGCTGGGGGGGCAGGGACACTGAAGCTTTCTTT. Translated, it gives CASSWGGRDTEAFF.

This clone was detected a few times. This rearrangement joins TRBV11-2 to TRBJ1-1; weak D call: TRBD1 (5 bases). The germline V gene encodes CDR1 SGHAT and CDR2 FQNNGV. The V end was cut by 3 bases, the J end by 1 base, with 9 bases between. CDR3 length: 14 amino acids. The CDR3 here is CASSFRAQNTEAFF. The CDR3 DNA reads as TGTGCCAGCAGCTTCAGGGCGCAGAACACTGAAGCTTTCTTT.

This clone was counted a few times. The rearrangement joins TRBV10-2 to TRBJ1-5; D is undetermined. V was trimmed by 4 bases and J by 5 bases, leaving 9 bases between them. The CDR3 is 13 amino acids. Germline V gene sequence: CDR1 WSHSY, CDR2 SAAADI. The CDR3 loop is CASSAQADQPQHF. The CDR3 DNA reads as TGCGCCAGCAGTGCCCAGGCTGATCAGCCCCAGCATTTT.